This T cell receptor beta chain derives from a study of shared clonotypes between healthy human individuals. Generated by immunoSEQ multiplex PCR, the TCRdb table keeps only in-frame clones and is missing some. This repertoire shows about 1.5 million clones, 96% found once; its top ten account for more than 0.9%. Germline CDR1 and CDR2: SGHRS and YFSETQ. The CDR3 is 15 amino acids. V lost 4 bases and J lost 11; bases outside the gene matches: 10. The sequence was obtained from a man aged 25-40 years in good health. Sample: naive CD4+ T cells sorted from blood. Indicated subset: CD45RA+ positively selected. V usage is TRBV5-1 and J usage is TRBJ1-5; TRBD1 agrees at 12 bases. The CDR3 is CASSPGPGTGGAQHF. The CDR3 region has the DNA TGCGCCAGCAGCCCCGGTCCCGGGACAGGGGGCGCCCAGCATTTT. The whole variable domain, remainder taken from reference TRBV5-1 and TRBJ1-5, is KAGVTQTPRYLIKTRGQQVTLSCSPISGHRSVSWYQQTPGQGLQFLFEYFSETQRNKGNFPGRFSGRQFSNSRSEMNVSTLELGDSALYLCASSPGPGTGGAQHFGDGTRLSIL.